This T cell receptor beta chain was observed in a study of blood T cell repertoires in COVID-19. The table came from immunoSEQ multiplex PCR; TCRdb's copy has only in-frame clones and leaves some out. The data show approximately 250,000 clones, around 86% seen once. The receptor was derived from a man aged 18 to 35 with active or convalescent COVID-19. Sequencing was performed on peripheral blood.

The CDR3 DNA reads TGTGCCATCGCTAATCCCGGACTAGCGGGTGGTGATGAGCAGTTCTTC. It specifies CAIANPGLAGGDEQFF. The chain links TRBV10-3 to TRBJ2-1; 11 bases line up with TRBD2. Per the germline V gene, CDR1 is ENHRY and CDR2 is SYGVKD. The CDR3 has 16 residues. Germline trimming cut 8 bases from V and 8 bases from J; bases unmatched to any gene: 14.